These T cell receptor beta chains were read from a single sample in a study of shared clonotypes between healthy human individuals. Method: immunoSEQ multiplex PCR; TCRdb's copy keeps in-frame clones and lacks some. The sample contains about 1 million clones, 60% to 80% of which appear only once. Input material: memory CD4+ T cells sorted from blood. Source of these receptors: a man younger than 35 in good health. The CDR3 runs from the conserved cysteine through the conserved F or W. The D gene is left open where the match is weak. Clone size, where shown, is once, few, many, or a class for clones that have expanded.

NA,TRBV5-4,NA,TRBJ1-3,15,CASSRTGSDGNTIYF,TGTGCCAGCAGTCGAACAGGTTCGGATGGAAACACCATATATTTT
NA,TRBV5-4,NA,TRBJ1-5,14,CASSPERDGQPQHF,TGTGCCAGCAGCCCCGAGAGGGACGGCCAGCCCCAGCATTTT
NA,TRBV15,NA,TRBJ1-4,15,CATSLSRGSNEKLFF,TGTGCCACCAGCCTTTCGAGGGGGTCTAATGAAAAACTGTTTTTT
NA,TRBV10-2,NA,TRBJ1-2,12,CASSEKKYGYTF,TGCGCCAGCAGTGAGAAGAAATATGGCTACACCTTC
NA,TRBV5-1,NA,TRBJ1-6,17,CASSLESVTVYNSPLHF,TGCGCCAGCAGCTTGGAATCAGTAACAGTCTATAATTCACCCCTCCACTTT
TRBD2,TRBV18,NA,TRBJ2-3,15,CASSSTSGRADTQYF,TGTGCCAGCTCGTCGACTAGCGGGAGGGCAGATACGCAGTATTTT
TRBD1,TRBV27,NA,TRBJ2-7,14,CASSGQGTNYEQYF,TGTGCCAGCAGCGGACAGGGGACGAACTACGAGCAGTACTTC
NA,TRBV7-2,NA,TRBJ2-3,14,CASSLEGRGDTQYF,TGTGCCAGCAGCTTAGAAGGGAGGGGGGATACGCAGTATTTT
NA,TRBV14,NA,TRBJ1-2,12,CASSFDRKGYTF,TGTGCCAGCAGCTTCGACCGGAAGGGCTACACCTTC
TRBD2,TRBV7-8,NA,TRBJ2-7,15,CASSSGLVSSYEQYF,TGTGCCAGCAGCTCGGGACTAGTCAGTTCCTACGAGCAGTACTTC
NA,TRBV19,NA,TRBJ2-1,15,CASTPGGGNYNEQFF,TGTGCCAGTACCCCCGGCGGGGGCAATTACAATGAGCAGTTCTTC
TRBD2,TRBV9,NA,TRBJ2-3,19,CASSGQGLAGGGNTDTQYF,TGTGCCAGCAGCGGCCAGGGACTAGCGGGAGGAGGGAACACAGATACGCAGTATTTT
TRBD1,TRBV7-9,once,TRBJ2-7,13,CASSPGQQYEQYF,TGTGCCAGCAGCCCGGGACAGCAATACGAGCAGTACTTC
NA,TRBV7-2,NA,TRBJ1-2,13,CASSTYKGIGYTF,TGTGCCAGCAGCACCTACAAGGGTATAGGCTACACCTTC
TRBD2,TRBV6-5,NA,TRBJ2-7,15,CASRRGREGLYEQYF,TGTGCCTCCCGCCGCGGGCGGGAGGGCCTCTACGAGCAGTACTTC
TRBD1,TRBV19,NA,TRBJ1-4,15,CASSRGQGLNEKLFF,TGTGCCAGTAGTAGGGGACAGGGGTTGAATGAAAAACTGTTTTTT
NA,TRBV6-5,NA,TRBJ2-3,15,CASSNAGAPTDTQYF,TGTGCCAGCAGCAACGCGGGGGCGCCCACAGATACGCAGTATTTT
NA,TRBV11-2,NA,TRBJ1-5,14,CASSLVSRNQPQHF,TGTGCCAGCAGCTTAGTTTCACGGAATCAGCCCCAGCATTTT
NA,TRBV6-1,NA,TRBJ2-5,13,CASSEAGSGTQYF,TGTGCCAGCAGTGAAGCAGGGTCCGGGACCCAGTACTTC
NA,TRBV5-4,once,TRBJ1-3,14,CASSSDRTGNTIYF,TGTGCCAGCAGCAGCGATAGAACTGGAAACACCATATATTTT
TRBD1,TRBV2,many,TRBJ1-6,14,CASRNRGPNSPLHF,TGTGCCAGCAGAAACAGGGGACCTAATTCACCCCTCCACTTT
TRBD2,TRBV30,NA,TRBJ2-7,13,CAWSSGGIYEQYF,TGTGCCTGGAGTTCGGGGGGAATATACGAGCAGTACTTC
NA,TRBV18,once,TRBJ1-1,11,CASSPSGEAFF,TGTGCCAGCTCACCATCGGGGGAAGCTTTCTTT
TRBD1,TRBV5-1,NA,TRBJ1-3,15,CASSTGQGGGNTIYF,TGCGCCAGCAGCACCGGACAGGGCGGTGGAAACACCATATATTTT
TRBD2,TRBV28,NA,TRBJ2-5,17,CASSSPGLAGLEGTQYF,TGTGCCAGCAGTTCTCCGGGACTAGCGGGCCTAGAGGGGACCCAGTACTTC
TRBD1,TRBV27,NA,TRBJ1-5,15,CASRSGGGSNQPQHF,TGTGCCAGCAGATCAGGGGGAGGAAGCAATCAGCCCCAGCATTTT
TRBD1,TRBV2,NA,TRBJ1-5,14,CASRGQGAIQPQHF,TGTGCCAGCAGAGGACAGGGGGCCATTCAGCCCCAGCATTTT
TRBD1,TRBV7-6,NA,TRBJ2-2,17,CASNRDRGVANTGELFF,TGTGCCAGCAACCGGGACAGGGGCGTCGCGAACACCGGGGAGCTGTTTTTT
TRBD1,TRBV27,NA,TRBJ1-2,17,CASSRGTGGPRQYGYTF,TGTGCCAGCTCCCGAGGGACAGGGGGCCCTCGGCAGTATGGCTACACCTTC
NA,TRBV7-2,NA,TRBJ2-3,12,CASSVPFDTQYF,TGTGCCAGCAGTGTTCCCTTTGATACGCAGTATTTT
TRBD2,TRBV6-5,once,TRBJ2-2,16,CASSYDLAGVAGELFF,TGTGCCAGCAGTTACGACCTAGCGGGAGTAGCCGGGGAGCTGTTTTTT